The entry below describes one TCR beta chain. Antigen unknown. The sample belongs to a study of PD-1 blockade in classical Hodgkin lymphoma. Study conclusions and caveats: Compared with healthy donors, newly diagnosed patients reportedly showed lower baseline TCR diversity. Differences between repertoires have undefined causes, possibly disease activity or prior therapy.

Profiled with immunoSEQ multiplex PCR; TCRdb holds only in-frame clones, not every one. This sample yields tens of thousands of clones, of which about 93% are seen a single time; around 2.5% belongs to the top ten. Time point reported: newly diagnosed, previously untreated cHL patient sample. For comparison, PBMCs from newly diagnosed, untreated classical Hodgkin lymphoma were used. V lost 2 bases and J lost 5, with 12 bases in between. The CDR3 sequence is 15 residues long. The rearrangement joins TRBV23-1 to TRBJ1-4; D is uncertain. TRBV23-1 is assigned to the ORF class and has an uncertain function. The TCR comes from a human donor with classical Hodgkin lymphoma. Sequencing used peripheral blood mononuclear cells (PBMCs). The CDR3 sequence: CASSQVMVTNEKLFF. CDR3 nucleotide sequence: TGCGCCAGCAGTCAAGTGATGGTTACGAATGAAAAACTGTTTTTT.